These 23 T cell receptor beta chains share one sample of origin, sequenced in a study of STAT3 mutations in large granular lymphocyte leukemia. General study results and limits: Every T-LGLL patient had at least one immunodominant TCRbeta clonotype.

Measured with immunoSEQ multiplex PCR; TCRdb has only the in-frame clones, and not every one. The sample lists under 35,000 clones, about 80% occurring once. Their cognate antigens are unknown. Sequenced material: peripheral blood mononuclear cells. All receptors derive from a woman in her 50s with T-cell large granular lymphocyte leukemia. Some clones in this sample may be carry-over from other donors' samples.

CDR3 region: CASSLGRGETQYF. CDR3 nucleotides: TGTGCCAGCTCACTTGGACGGGGGGAGACCCAGTACTTC. The chain joins TRBV18 to TRBJ2-5; weak D call: TRBD2 (6 bases). CDR3 length equals 13 residues. From germline, CDR1 is KGHSH and CDR2 LQKENI. The V end was cut by 4 bases, the J end by 5 bases, with 11 bases between.

The chain joins TRBV28 to TRBJ1-5; TRBD1 is a possible D gene (5 bases). The CDR3 spans 15 residues. Germline V gene sequence: CDR1 MDHEN, CDR2 SYDVKM. Trimming pared 5 bases from V and 2 bases from J, leaving 13 bases between. CDR3 amino acids: CASSILQEGNQPQHF. CDR3 in DNA: TGTGCCAGCAGTATCCTACAGGAAGGCAATCAGCCCCAGCATTTT.

J is TRBJ1-5 and V is TRBV28; 7 bases fit TRBD1. Germline values: CDR1 MDHEN, CDR2 SYDVKM. J was trimmed by 0 bases and V by 7 bases; bases with no gene match: 9. This CDR3 has 16 residues. CDR3 bases: TGTGCCAGCACCCCTCCGGGACAGCTTAGCAATCAGCCCCAGCATTTT. This gives the protein CASTPPGQLSNQPQHF.

The chain links TRBV6-1 to TRBJ1-4; no firm D call. The V and J ends lost 10 bases and 6 bases respectively, with 15 bases between them. Germline assignment: CDR1 MNHNS and CDR2 SASEGT. This CDR3 region has 13 residues. Here the CDR3 reads CATLRGSHEKLFF. The DNA of the CDR3 is TGTGCCACCCTACGAGGGTCCCATGAAAAACTGTTTTTT.

The chain is built from TRBV6-5 and TRBJ2-5; D uncertain. This CDR3 is 13 amino acids long. The germline V gene encodes CDR1 MNHEY and CDR2 SVGAGI. Trimming stripped 10 bases from V and 1 base from J, with 13 bases between. CDR3 bases: TGTGCCACCCGGTCAGAGCTCCAAGAGACCCAGTACTTC. Amino acid sequence: CATRSELQETQYF.

CDR3 coding DNA: TGTGCCAGCAGCGTAGGCGAGGGGCGTCAGCCCCAGCATTTT. Translated, it gives CASSVGEGRQPQHF. J is TRBJ1-5 and V is TRBV9; D might be TRBD1 (5 bases). This CDR3 is 14 amino acids long. Trimming cost V 0 bases and J 6 bases, with 10 bases left between them. Germline V gene lookup returns CDR1 SGDLS and CDR2 YYNGEE. Based on the CDR3 plus reference TRBV9 and TRBJ1-5, the full variable domain is DSGVTQTPKHLITATGQRVTLRCSPRSGDLSVYWYQQSLDQGLQFLIQYYNGEERAKGNILERFSAQQFPDLHSELNLSSLELGDSALYFCASSVGEGRQPQHFGDGTRLSIL.

The rearrangement joins TRBV6-6 to TRBJ2-7; D possibly uses TRBD1 or TRBD2 (6 bases each). Germline V lookup: CDR1 MNHNY, CDR2 SVGAGI (reference sequence). The CDR3 length is 14 residues. Deletions cut 2 bases from V and 2 bases from J, with 10 bases between. CDR3 in amino acids: CASSYGQRAYEQYF. The CDR3 bases are TGTGCCAGCAGTTACGGACAGCGGGCCTACGAGCAGTACTTC.

The gene calls are TRBV5-1 and TRBJ2-5; 7 bases align to TRBD1. There are 16 residues in the CDR3. The V segment lost 4 bases and the J segment 2 bases; nucleotides outside the gene matches: 11. CDR1 is SGHRS and CDR2 is YFSETQ in the germline V gene. The DNA of the CDR3 is TGCGCCAGCAGCCCTACTACCGGGACAGTACAAGAGACCCAGTACTTC. Protein sequence: CASSPTTGTVQETQYF.

The V and J genes are TRBV25-1 and TRBJ2-7; D not certain. V dropped 6 bases and J dropped 7 bases, with 13 bases sitting between them. Germline loops: CDR1 MGHDK, CDR2 SYGVNS. The CDR3 extends over 12 amino acids. This CDR3 reads CASSFRHREQYF. The CDR3 region has the DNA TGTGCCAGCAGCTTCCGGCATCGGGAGCAGTACTTC.

This clone was seen a single time. The gene calls are TRBV7-9 and TRBJ2-7, with 9 bases fitting TRBD1. Germline V gives CDR1 SEHNR, CDR2 FQNEAQ (reference sequence). V was clipped by 5 bases and J by 7 bases; unmatched bases: 12. The CDR3 loop spans 15 amino acids. Here the CDR3 reads CASSKGTQGAREQYF. DNA of the CDR3: TGTGCCAGCAGCAAAGGGACACAGGGGGCAAGGGAGCAGTACTTC.

The J gene is TRBJ2-1, the V gene TRBV30; weak D call: TRBD2 (5 bases). This CDR3 comprises 13 residues. Between the trimmed V and J ends, which lost 2 bases and 7 bases, there was a span of 12 bases. Germline V gives CDR1 GTSNPN, CDR2 SVGIG (reference sequence). The DNA of the CDR3 is TGTGCCTGGAGTTTGTTTCGAGGGAATGAGCAGTTCTTC. Its protein is CAWSLFRGNEQFF.

CDR3 protein: CSVASSPTRSYEQYF. The CDR3 DNA reads as TGCAGCGTTGCTTCGTCCCCGACAAGATCCTACGAGCAGTACTTC. V is TRBV29-1 and J is TRBJ2-7; D is ambiguous. Germline CDR1 is SQVTM and CDR2 is ANQGSEA. The CDR3 consists of 15 residues. The ends were cut back, 4 bases at V and 1 base at J, with 17 bases in the middle.

The CDR3: CASTPVWVGDEQYF. DNA for the CDR3: TGTGCCAGCACCCCCGTCTGGGTCGGGGACGAGCAGTACTTC. The rearrangement links TRBV28 to TRBJ2-7; possible D gene TRBD2, 5 bases. Trimming left V 7 bases short and J 5 bases short, with 18 bases between. CDR3 length: 14 amino acids. Germline V gives CDR1 MDHEN, CDR2 SYDVKM.

J is TRBJ2-5 and V is TRBV27; 9 bases agree with TRBD2. The V gene's germline CDR1 is MNHEY and CDR2 SMNVEV (reference sequence). The V segment lost 8 bases and the J segment 4 bases; nucleotides outside the gene matches: 5. CDR3 length: 13 amino acids. The CDR3 DNA reads TGTGCCAGCCGGGCAGCGGGAGGAGAGACCCAGTACTTC. It codes for CASRAAGGETQYF.

The chain joins TRBV19 to TRBJ2-3; D perhaps matches TRBD1 (5 bases). Germline V gene lookup returns CDR1 LNHDA and CDR2 SQIVND (reference sequence). V lost 7 bases, J lost 2 bases, and 10 bases lay in between. This CDR3 contains 13 residues. CDR3 residues: CASNRQNTDTQYF. The DNA of the CDR3 is TGTGCCAGTAATAGACAGAACACAGATACGCAGTATTTT. Complete variable domain (other parts from reference TRBV19 and TRBJ2-3): DGGITQSPKYLFRKEGQNVTLSCEQNLNHDAMYWYRQDPGQGLRLIYYSQIVNDFQKGDIAEGYSVSREKKESFPLTVTSAQKNPTAFYLCASNRQNTDTQYFGPGTRLTVL.

This clone was detected once. The chain is built from TRBV15 and TRBJ1-2; no reliable D call. V lost 3 bases and J 5 bases, leaving 10 bases between the germline ends. From germline, CDR1 is LNHNV and CDR2 YYDKDF (reference sequence). CDR3 length equals 13 residues. The CDR3 DNA reads TGTGCCACCAGCAGGTTACTGGGGTATGGCTACACCTTC. Translated: CATSRLLGYGYTF.

The chain has TRBV7-2 and TRBJ2-6; D is uncertain. The CDR3 extends over 15 amino acids. Germline V gives CDR1 SGHTA, CDR2 FQGNSA. V was cut by 5 bases and J by 0 bases, with 8 bases left in between. The CDR3 nucleotides are TGTGCCAGCAGCCGCCGGTTCTCTGGGGCCAACGTCCTGACTTTC. This gives the protein CASSRRFSGANVLTF. Full variable domain (rest looked up from reference TRBV7-2 and TRBJ2-6): GAGVSQSPSNKVTEKGKDVELRCDPISGHTALYWYRQSLGQGLEFLIYFQGNSAPDKSGLPSDRFSAERTGGSVSTLTIQRTQQEDSAVYLCASSRRFSGANVLTFGAGSRLTVL.

The V call is TRBV7-9, the J call TRBJ1-1, with D uncertain. The germline V gene encodes CDR1 SEHNR and CDR2 FQNEAQ (reference sequence). V was trimmed by 5 bases and J by 0 bases, leaving 7 bases between them. This CDR3 comprises 13 residues. CDR3 DNA sequence: TGTGCCAGCAGCAGGGAGGTGAACACTGAAGCTTTCTTT. This sequence encodes CASSREVNTEAFF.

The chain uses TRBV29-1 and TRBJ2-5; D remains ambiguous. The CDR3 spans 13 residues. With 3 bases removed from V and 2 bases from J, the gap between germline ends came to 10 bases. Germline assignment: CDR1 SQVTM and CDR2 ANQGSEA. The CDR3 reads CSVDVGGQETQYF. The CDR3 nucleotides are TGCAGCGTTGACGTTGGCGGACAAGAGACCCAGTACTTC. Using reference TRBV29-1 and TRBJ2-5 for the parts outside the CDR3, the full variable domain is SAVISQKPSRDICQRGTSLTIQCQVDSQVTMMFWYRQQPGQSLTLIATANQGSEATYESGFVIDKFPISRPNLTFSTLTVSNMSPEDSSIYLCSVDVGGQETQYFGPGTRLLVL.

This chain connects TRBV28 to TRBJ2-7, with TRBD2 identical over 14 bases. After removal of 9 bases from V and 0 bases from J, the junction contained 1 base not matched to a gene. This CDR3 has 14 residues. The V gene's germline CDR1 is MDHEN and CDR2 SYDVKM. DNA of the CDR3: TGTGCCAGTGGACTAGCGGGAGGCTCCTACGAGCAGTACTTC. The encoded protein is CASGLAGGSYEQYF. Combining the CDR3 with reference TRBV28 and TRBJ2-7 gives the whole variable domain DVKVTQSSRYLVKRTGEKVFLECVQDMDHENMFWYRQDPGLGLRLIYFSYDVKMKEKGDIPEGYSVSREKKERFSLILESASTNQTSMYLCASGLAGGSYEQYFGPGTRLTVT.

This clone was counted between two and nine times. The V call is TRBV6-6, the J call TRBJ2-5; the D call may be TRBD1 or TRBD2 (5 bases each). Germline V gene data show CDR1 as MNHNY and CDR2 as SVGAGI (reference sequence). Trimming shortened V by 2 bases and J by 3 bases, and 10 bases separated the two germline ends. The CDR3 has 14 amino acids. The CDR3 region is CASSYVGTKETQYF. The CDR3 DNA reads as TGTGCCAGCAGTTACGTGGGGACCAAAGAGACCCAGTACTTC.

V is TRBV2 and J is TRBJ2-7; D possibly matches TRBD1 or TRBD2 (6 bases each). This CDR3 region has 14 residues. Germline CDR1 reads SNHLY; CDR2 reads FYNNEI. V was trimmed by 6 bases and J by 7 bases, leaving 19 bases between them. The CDR3 DNA reads TGTGCCAGCAGGGGGGCCACAGGGAGGTGGGAGCAGTACTTC. Encoded protein: CASRGATGRWEQYF.

The rearrangement joins TRBV7-9 to TRBJ2-7; 9 bases map to TRBD1. The germline V gene encodes CDR1 SEHNR and CDR2 FQNEAQ (reference sequence). There are 14 residues in the CDR3. Trimming took 5 bases from V and 7 from J; bases not matched to a gene: 9. CDR3 bases: TGTGCCAGCAGCCCGGGACAGGGAGTGAGGGAGCAGTACTTC. Protein: CASSPGQGVREQYF.